The present TCR beta chain was sequenced within a study of blood T cell repertoires in COVID-19. Overall study context: T cells, B-cell-depleted T cells, or PBMCs supplied cDNA or gDNA.

V was clipped by 5 bases and J by 2 bases; unmatched bases: 8. The germline V gene has CDR1 MNHEY and CDR2 SVGEGT. The CDR3 length is 17 residues. Recruited during active infection, patients (from Seattle) were subsequently followed longitudinally. The assay was immunoSEQ multiplex PCR, and TCRdb's table has in-frame clones only and misses some. The data hold roughly 170,000 clones, with roughly 85% observed a single time. Sequencing was performed on peripheral blood. The rearrangement links TRBV6-2 or TRBV6-3 to TRBJ2-3; 12 nucleotides agree with TRBD2. This sequence was found in a woman aged 45-65 years with COVID-19, enrolled during active disease. Here the CDR3 reads CASSPRTSGENTDTQYF. The CDR3 nucleotides are TGTGCCAGCAGTCCCAGGACTAGCGGGGAGAACACAGATACGCAGTATTTT.